What follows are 31 T cell receptor beta chains derived from one specimen sequenced in a study of T-cell memory formation after mild COVID-19. TCRdb ran MiXCR on the 5' RACE reads and lists one entry per CDR3 protein. The table shows under 150,000 distinct CDR3 sequences, with 22% occurring only once. The sequenced sample consisted of PBMCs or a T cell subset sorted from them (not recorded which). Receptors originate from a man aged 18 to 35 who had mild COVID-19 (a few samples of this study predate the infection). Cell type and time point are not known.

The chain is built from TRBV7-9 and TRBJ2-7; D possibly corresponds to TRBD2 (6 bases). Trimming removed 4 bases from V and 1 base from J, with 14 bases in between. Germline assignment: CDR1 SEHNR and CDR2 FQNEAQ (reference sequence). The CDR3 consists of 15 residues. CDR3 in amino acids: CASSSPGLSSYEQYF. CDR3 DNA: TGTGCCAGCAGCTCCCCGGGACTCTCATCCTACGAGCAGTACTTC.

This clonotype was observed at least ten times. V and J are TRBV7-6 and TRBJ2-5; 7 bases agree with TRBD1. This CDR3 region has 16 residues. The ends lost 4 bases at V and 5 bases at J; junction bases unmatched: 13. Germline CDR1 and CDR2: SGHVS and FNYEAQ. This CDR3 reads CASSSGLTGSRETQYF. In nucleotides, the CDR3 is TGTGCCAGCAGCTCAGGGTTGACAGGGAGTAGGGAGACCCAGTACTTC.

This clonotype was seen a handful of times. The chain uses TRBV11-2 and TRBJ2-3; TRBD2 aligns across 11 bases. Germline V lookup: CDR1 SGHAT, CDR2 FQNNGV. The J segment lost 5 bases and the V segment lost 6 bases, leaving 13 bases of the junction unmatched. The CDR3 has 17 residues. The CDR3 DNA sequence: TGTGCCAGCAGACCTAGCGGGGGGACCGGTTCCATAGATACGCAGTATTTT. This sequence encodes CASRPSGGTGSIDTQYF.

The DNA for the CDR3 is TGCGCCAGCAGCCAAGAGGGTAGCGGGGCAGTTACAGATACGCAGTATTTT. Translating gives CASSQEGSGAVTDTQYF. The V call is TRBV4-1, the J call TRBJ2-3; 8 nucleotides line up with TRBD2. Germline-derived CDR1 and CDR2 are MGHRA and YSYEKL. The CDR3 covers 17 residues. The V and J ends lost 0 bases and 3 bases, in that order; junction bases with no gene match: 8.

This clonotype has only a few counts. The chain uses TRBV11-2 and TRBJ1-4, with D perhaps TRBD1 (6 bases). CDR1 SGHAT and CDR2 FQNNGV come from the germline V gene. V was cut by 5 bases and J by 8 bases, with 15 bases left in between. The CDR3 consists of 14 residues. CDR3 bases: TGTGCCAGCAGCCCGAACAGGGTCGGCGAAAAACTGTTTTTT. Its translation: CASSPNRVGEKLFF.

The genes are TRBV29-1 and TRBJ2-3, with TRBD2 matching over 10 bases. Looked up from germline, CDR1 is SQVTM and CDR2 is ANQGSEA. CDR3 size: 15 residues. V was pared by 4 bases and J by 2 bases, with 6 bases of the junction left unmatched. The CDR3 DNA reads TGCAGCGTTGTCCTAGCGGGGGACACCACAGATACGCAGTATTTT. Protein product: CSVVLAGDTTDTQYF.

The chain links TRBV20-1 to TRBJ1-5, with a weak D call TRBD1 (6 bases). The CDR3 contains 14 residues. CDR1 and CDR2 (germline): DFQATT, SNEGSKA (reference sequence). Trimming cost V 3 bases and J 3 bases, with 12 bases left between them. In nucleotides, the CDR3 is TGCAGTGCTAGGACAGGTCGGCTCAATCAGCCCCAGCATTTT. This sequence encodes CSARTGRLNQPQHF.

This clonotype was found a few times. The genes are TRBV12-3 or TRBV12-4 and TRBJ2-2, with 7 bases aligning to TRBD2. This CDR3 is built from 17 residues. V dropped 1 base and J dropped 3; count of bases not matched to a gene: 8. The CDR3 region has the DNA TGTGCCAGCAGTTTAGGGCGGGGGTTGATAGACACCGGGGAGCTGTTTTTT. It yields the protein CASSLGRGLIDTGELFF.

This clonotype was observed a single time. The chain links TRBV27 to TRBJ2-6; D remains unclear. From germline, CDR1 is MNHEY and CDR2 SMNVEV (reference sequence). The CDR3 is made up of 13 amino acids. With 10 bases removed from V and 0 bases from J, the gap between germline ends came to 7 bases. The CDR3 spells CATAYSGANVLTF. CDR3 nucleotides: TGTGCCACCGCCTACTCTGGGGCCAACGTCCTGACTTTC.

This clonotype was seen more than once but under ten times. The V and J genes are TRBV5-1 and TRBJ2-3; D gene uncertain. The ends were cut back, 2 bases at V and 0 bases at J, with 10 bases in the middle. The CDR3 runs 15 residues. Germline lookup yields CDR1 SGHRS and CDR2 YFSETQ. The CDR3 loop is CASSFAEASTDTQYF. The DNA of the CDR3 is TGCGCCAGCAGCTTCGCAGAAGCTAGCACAGATACGCAGTATTTT.

Relative to its sample, this clonotype is medium-sized. This CDR3 is CASSQERGGQETQYF. CDR3 sequence (DNA): TGCGCCAGCAGCCAAGAGCGGGGGGGCCAAGAGACCCAGTACTTC. The chain carries TRBV4-3 and TRBJ2-5, with TRBD2 identical over 9 bases. The CDR3 is 15 amino acids. Germline V lookup: CDR1 LGHNA, CDR2 YSLEER. V was clipped by 0 bases and J by 1 base; unmatched bases: 0.

This clonotype showed up many times. The J gene is TRBJ1-5, the V gene TRBV4-3, with 10 bases that match TRBD1. Germline trimming cut 5 bases from V and 2 bases from J; bases unmatched to any gene: 3. The CDR3 consists of 15 residues. Germline CDR1 is LGHNA and CDR2 is YSLEER. This CDR3 reads CASSEGTGGNQPQHF. The CDR3 DNA sequence: TGCGCCAGCAGCGAGGGGACAGGGGGCAATCAGCCCCAGCATTTT.

The V and J genes are TRBV7-3 and TRBJ2-1; D is possibly TRBD1 or TRBD2 (6 bases each). With 3 bases removed from V and 5 bases from J, the gap between germline ends came to 11 bases. This CDR3 comprises 14 residues. CDR1 is SGHTA, CDR2 FQGTGA, per germline. CDR3 sequence (DNA): TGTGCCAGCAGCTTTGAGGGGGGTCACAATGAGCAGTTCTTC. Translating it yields CASSFEGGHNEQFF.

V gene TRBV20-1 combines with J gene TRBJ2-7, with D possibly TRBD1 on 5 matching bases. Trimming took 6 bases from V and 5 from J, leaving 14 bases between them. The CDR3 runs to 12 residues. From germline, CDR1 is DFQATT and CDR2 SNEGSKA (reference sequence). CDR3 DNA: TGCAGTGCCCCCCAGGGTTCCCACGAGCAGTACTTC. The encoded protein is CSAPQGSHEQYF.

This chain connects TRBV10-2 to TRBJ2-5; 7 nucleotides agree with TRBD2. Germline V gene sequence: CDR1 WSHSY, CDR2 SAAADI. V lost 4 bases, J lost 5 bases, and 10 bases stayed unmatched. The CDR3 consists of 15 residues. As DNA, the CDR3 is TGCGCCAGCAGTGCGTCCGGGGGGAGAGGGGAGACCCAGTACTTC. This encodes CASSASGGRGETQYF.

This clonotype was counted between two and nine times. The chain employs TRBV7-6 and TRBJ2-2; D unresolved. Looked up from germline, CDR1 is SGHVS and CDR2 is FNYEAQ. V lost 1 base and J 0 bases, leaving 9 bases between the germline ends. The CDR3 spans 16 residues. CDR3 coding DNA: TGTGCCAGCAGCTTAGGTCTAAGCGCGAACACCGGGGAGCTGTTTTTT. It yields the protein CASSLGLSANTGELFF.

DNA for the CDR3: TGTGCCATCAGTGATTCTGGATTTAGCTCCTACAATGAGCAGTTCTTC. It translates to CAISDSGFSSYNEQFF. The rearrangement links TRBV10-3 to TRBJ2-1; D gene uncertain. V shed 3 bases and J shed 0 bases, with 12 bases lying between them. CDR1 and CDR2 from the germline V gene are ENHRY and SYGVKD. This CDR3 is built from 16 residues.

This chain connects TRBV7-8 to TRBJ2-7, with 9 bases aligning to TRBD1. V dropped 0 bases and J dropped 3; count of bases not matched to a gene: 3. CDR1 SGHVS and CDR2 FQNEAQ come from the germline V gene. This CDR3 comprises 15 residues. DNA of the CDR3: TGTGCCAGCAGCTTAGCCGCGGGACAGGGCTACGAGCAGTACTTC. As protein: CASSLAAGQGYEQYF.

This chain links TRBV20-1 with TRBJ2-3, with TRBD1 as a possible D gene (6 bases). The CDR3 length is 15 residues. The germline V gene encodes CDR1 DFQATT and CDR2 SNEGSKA (reference sequence). Trimming took off 4 bases at V and 5 bases at J, with 19 bases between the two ends. CDR3 loop: CSAISGDVPVDTQYF. For the CDR3, the DNA is TGCAGTGCTATTTCAGGGGACGTCCCAGTAGATACGCAGTATTTT.

The J gene is TRBJ2-7, the V gene TRBV9; TRBD2 agrees at 8 bases. The CDR3 has 14 amino acids. The ends lost 4 bases at V and 1 base at J; junction bases unmatched: 4. Per the germline V gene, CDR1 is SGDLS and CDR2 is YYNGEE. The CDR3 is CASSPPSGSYEQYF. The CDR3, as DNA: TGTGCCAGCAGCCCACCTAGCGGGTCCTACGAGCAGTACTTC.

The chain carries TRBV7-9 and TRBJ1-2; a possible D gene is TRBD1 (5 bases). Germline V lookup: CDR1 SEHNR, CDR2 FQNEAQ (reference sequence). This CDR3 is built from 13 residues. With 4 bases removed from V and 10 bases from J, the gap between germline ends came to 16 bases. CDR3 protein: CASSSIPGRSYTF. In nucleotides, the CDR3 is TGTGCCAGCAGCTCGATACCGGGACGGTCCTACACCTTC.

V and J are TRBV5-1 and TRBJ2-1; tentatively, D is TRBD1 (6 bases). The CDR3 sequence is 15 residues long. Per germline, CDR1 SGHRS and CDR2 YFSETQ. V was shortened by 0 bases and J by 5 bases, with 12 bases between the two germline ends. For the CDR3, the DNA is TGCGCCAGCAGCTTGGGTGCTGGGGGCCACAATGAGCAGTTCTTC. Its translation: CASSLGAGGHNEQFF.

This clonotype has more than one count but fewer than ten. As DNA, the CDR3 is TGTGCCAGCAGCCCCGGGGAGAGCTCCTACAATGAGCAGTTCTTC. It yields the protein CASSPGESSYNEQFF. V usage is TRBV7-7 and J usage is TRBJ2-1; possible D gene TRBD2, 5 bases. V was clipped by 5 bases and J by 0 bases, with 11 bases between them. The germline CDR1 and CDR2 sequences are SSHAT and FNYEAQ (reference sequence). This CDR3 contains 15 residues. Full variable domain (rest looked up from reference TRBV7-7 and TRBJ2-1): GAGVSQSPRYKVTKRGQDVTLRCDPISSHATLYWYQQALGQGPEFLTYFNYEAQPDKSGLPSDRFSAERPEGSISTLTIQRTEQRDSAMYRCASSPGESSYNEQFFGPGTRLTVL.

The genes are TRBV4-3 and TRBJ2-1, with D tentatively TRBD1 (6 bases). Trimming shortened V by 0 bases and J by 6 bases, and 15 bases separated the two germline ends. The V gene's germline CDR1 is LGHNA and CDR2 YSLEER. There are 16 residues in the CDR3. CDR3 nucleotide sequence: TGCGCCAGCAGCCAAGATAACAGGGAGATAGTCAATGAGCAGTTCTTC. Amino acid sequence: CASSQDNREIVNEQFF.

Only a few counts were recorded for this clonotype. The V gene is TRBV4-1, the J gene TRBJ2-7, with D possibly TRBD1 on 5 matching bases. Germline loops: CDR1 MGHRA, CDR2 YSYEKL. The V end lost 1 base, the J end lost 3 bases, and 7 bases lay between the germline ends. The CDR3 has 13 residues. This CDR3 reads CASSQAGIYEQYF. The CDR3 DNA reads as TGCGCCAGCAGCCAAGCAGGGATCTACGAGCAGTACTTC.

This clonotype was detected only a few times. The genes are TRBV29-1 and TRBJ1-1; a weak D match, TRBD1 (5 bases). The CDR3 extends over 11 amino acids. With 4 bases removed from V and 5 bases from J, the gap between germline ends came to 8 bases. The germline gives CDR1 SQVTM, CDR2 ANQGSEA. CDR3 protein: CSVVGETEAFF. In DNA, the CDR3 is TGCAGCGTTGTGGGGGAGACTGAAGCTTTCTTT.

This clonotype came up a few times. The rearrangement joins TRBV28 to TRBJ2-7, with D perhaps matching TRBD1 (6 bases). V shed 5 bases and J shed 6 bases, with 14 bases lying between them. CDR1 is MDHEN and CDR2 is SYDVKM in the germline V gene. The CDR3 loop spans 13 amino acids. The CDR3 loop reads CASSPIGTPEQYV. CDR3 coding DNA: TGTGCCAGCAGTCCAATCGGGACACCCGAGCAGTACGTC.

This clonotype was detected only a few times. The rearrangement links TRBV6-6 to TRBJ2-7; D uncertain. Per germline, CDR1 MNHNY and CDR2 SVGAGI (reference sequence). CDR3 length: 13 residues. The ends were cut back, 6 bases at V and 3 bases at J, with 12 bases in the middle. CDR3 DNA sequence: TGTGCCAGCAGCCCGTCCGGCAGCTACGAGCAGTACGTC. Protein: CASSPSGSYEQYV.

This sequence joins TRBV19 and TRBJ2-7; D remains unclear. The CDR3 has 11 residues. Germline loops: CDR1 LNHDA, CDR2 SQIVND (reference sequence). Trimming took 6 bases from V and 4 from J, leaving 7 bases between them. CDR3 nucleotides: TGTGCCAGTAGGGGGATTTACGAGCAGTACTTC. Encoded protein: CASRGIYEQYF.

V usage is TRBV3-1 and J usage is TRBJ2-5, with TRBD2 identical over 10 bases. Per the germline V gene, CDR1 is LGHDT and CDR2 is YNNKEL (reference sequence). J gave up 4 bases and V 3 bases, and 5 bases lay outside the gene matches. The CDR3 sequence is 15 residues long. The CDR3 DNA sequence: TGTGCCAGCAGCCATCTCCAGCGGGGGGGAGAGACCCAGTACTTC. Translating it yields CASSHLQRGGETQYF.

The V and J genes are TRBV6-2 or TRBV6-3 and TRBJ2-2; D is uncertain. With 5 bases removed from V and 8 bases from J, the gap between germline ends came to 9 bases. The CDR3 is made up of 12 amino acids. CDR1 and CDR2 from the germline V gene are MNHEY and SVGEGT. The CDR3 loop is CASSLAPGELFF. CDR3 DNA sequence: TGTGCCAGCAGTCTCGCACCGGGGGAGCTGTTTTTT.